This T cell receptor (beta chain) emerged from a study of CD39 and CD103 CD8 tumor-infiltrating T cells. The data were produced by immunoSEQ multiplex PCR, yet TCRdb's version contains in-frame clones alone and is incomplete. The sample lists 15,000 or so clones; over 80% were seen once. The length of the CDR3 is 18 residues. With V trimmed by 3 bases and J by 8 bases, 21 bases remained unmatched. CDR1 GTSNPN and CDR2 SVGIG come from the germline V gene (reference sequence). The source of this sequence is a human donor with head and neck squamous cell carcinoma. The V gene is TRBV30, the J gene TRBJ1-4, with 7 bases that match TRBD1. Input material: CD8+ T cells sorted from blood. This sample's subset: total memory CD8 T cells (CD45RA-CCR7+/-) from blood or uninvolved lymph node. The CDR3 sequence is CAWSGGGRWDSPGEKLFF. The CDR3 nucleotides read TGTGCCTGGAGCGGGGGGGGGCGCTGGGACAGCCCCGGGGAAAAACTGTTTTTT.